Shown below are 27 T cell receptor beta chains from a single sample sequenced in a study of T cell responses to AZD1222 COVID-19 vaccine. The protocol was immunoSEQ multiplex PCR, while the TCRdb copy is restricted to in-frame clones and leaves out a portion. Among 120,000 to 150,000 clones, roughly nine tenths were seen once, and the ten largest hold 3.5% to 4%. Here the sequenced sample was peripheral blood, taken 28 days after the second AZD1222 dose. The receptors stem from an adult who received the AZD1222 COVID-19 vaccine.

The rearrangement joins TRBV29-1 to TRBJ1-4, with D unresolved. Germline V gives CDR1 SQVTM, CDR2 ANQGSEA. The CDR3 is made up of 11 amino acids. V was shortened by 3 bases and J by 8 bases, with 7 bases between the two germline ends. The CDR3 DNA follows: TGCAGCGTTGAGCAGCAGGAAAAACTGTTTTTT. It specifies CSVEQQEKLFF.

The chain recombines TRBV6-5 with TRBJ1-4; D is undetermined. Germline V gives CDR1 MNHEY, CDR2 SVGAGI. The CDR3 runs to 13 residues. Trimming took 4 bases from V and 0 from J, leaving 3 bases between them. The CDR3 DNA reads as TGTGCCAGCAGTTTTACAACTAATGAAAAACTGTTTTTT. Translation gives CASSFTTNEKLFF.

The V and J genes are TRBV10-3 and TRBJ2-7; 10 bases are a match to TRBD1. V was clipped by 3 bases and J by 9 bases; unmatched bases: 11. CDR3 length: 15 residues. Germline CDR1 reads ENHRY; CDR2 reads SYGVKD. The CDR3 spells CAISDPTGGGTAQYF. CDR3 DNA: TGTGCCATCAGTGACCCGACAGGGGGCGGGACGGCGCAGTACTTC.

This clone appeared a few times. This chain joins TRBV2 and TRBJ1-2; D call uncertain. CDR3 length equals 13 residues. The germline V gene encodes CDR1 SNHLY and CDR2 FYNNEI. The V end was cut by 8 bases, the J end by 3 bases, with 13 bases between. The CDR3 reads CASCPGRDYGYTF. The CDR3 DNA follows: TGTGCCAGCTGCCCGGGGAGGGACTATGGCTACACCTTC.

The chain uses TRBV6-6 and TRBJ1-2; 9 nucleotides agree with TRBD1. CDR3 length: 14 amino acids. Germline lookup yields CDR1 MNHNY and CDR2 SVGAGI (reference sequence). J was trimmed by 2 bases and V by 6 bases; bases with no gene match: 4. CDR3 protein: CASRRDRVNYGYTF. The CDR3 coding sequence is TGTGCCAGCAGGCGGGACAGGGTGAACTATGGCTACACCTTC.

This clone has only a few counts. The chain has TRBV3-1 (or the pseudogene TRBV3-2) and TRBJ2-1; 12 bases are a match to TRBD2. Per germline, CDR1 LGHDT and CDR2 YNNKEL (reference sequence). V lost 4 bases and J lost 4; bases outside the gene matches: 11. CDR3 length equals 18 residues. The CDR3: CASSPPTSGSGAYNEQFF. The CDR3, as DNA: TGTGCCAGCAGCCCTCCGACTAGCGGGAGTGGAGCGTACAATGAGCAGTTCTTC.

V gene TRBV7-9 combines with J gene TRBJ1-5, with TRBD1 as a possible D gene (5 bases). CDR1 is SEHNR and CDR2 is FQNEAQ in the germline V gene (reference sequence). CDR3 size: 15 residues. V dropped 1 base and J dropped 1 base, with 8 bases sitting between them. CDR3 region: CASSLDGGSNQPQHF. CDR3 DNA sequence: TGTGCCAGCAGCTTAGACGGGGGAAGCAATCAGCCCCAGCATTTT.

The V gene is TRBV19, the J gene TRBJ1-3, with D perhaps matching TRBD1 (6 bases). The V and J ends lost 4 bases and 2 bases respectively, with 15 bases between them. Germline CDR1 and CDR2: LNHDA and SQIVND (reference sequence). The CDR3 is 16 residues long. DNA for the CDR3: TGTGCCAGTAGTACTCCTTCCAAGGGGGCTGGAAACACCATATATTTT. Amino acids: CASSTPSKGAGNTIYF.

V is TRBV2 and J is TRBJ2-1; TRBD2 matches 8 bases. Trimming at V came to 6 bases and at J to 6 bases, leaving 10 bases not matched to a gene. Germline CDR1 SNHLY, CDR2 FYNNEI. This CDR3 is built from 15 residues. CDR3 sequence reads: CASSRGLARVNEQFF. CDR3 coding DNA: TGTGCCAGCAGCCGAGGACTAGCTAGGGTCAATGAGCAGTTCTTC.

A single count supports this clone. The CDR3 nucleotides are TGTGCCACCAGTGCCAGGGATGCCCTCCAAGAGACCCAGTACTTC. It specifies CATSARDALQETQYF. The V and J genes are TRBV24-1 and TRBJ2-5; weak D call: TRBD1 (5 bases). The CDR3 length is 15 residues. The V end lost 5 bases, the J end lost 1 base, and 13 bases lay between the germline ends. Germline V gene data show CDR1 as KGHDR and CDR2 as SFDVKD.

The V and J genes are TRBV7-9 and TRBJ1-4; D is possibly TRBD1 (6 bases). The CDR3 covers 16 residues. Germline values: CDR1 SEHNR, CDR2 FQNEAQ (reference sequence). V was shortened by 5 bases and J by 8 bases, with 21 bases between the two germline ends. The CDR3 spells CASSPPSWGAGEKLFF. The CDR3 DNA is TGTGCCAGCAGCCCTCCGTCGTGGGGGGCAGGGGAAAAACTGTTTTTT.

The CDR3 region has the DNA TGCGCCAGCAGCCAAGTGGGGTCAGGGGGGTTAGCTGAAGCTTTCTTT. Translating it yields CASSQVGSGGLAEAFF. The chain employs TRBV4-1 and TRBJ1-1, with 7 bases aligning to TRBD1. Unmatched junction bases numbered 11, after V lost 1 base and J lost 6 bases. This CDR3 has 16 amino acids. CDR1 is MGHRA, CDR2 YSYEKL, per germline.

The gene calls are TRBV12-5 and TRBJ2-7; maybe TRBD2 (6 bases). Between the trimmed V and J ends, which lost 4 bases and 3 bases, there was a span of 10 bases. CDR1 and CDR2 from the germline V gene are LGHNT and FRNRAP. The CDR3 sequence is 13 residues long. CDR3: CASGSSGGYEQYF. In DNA form, the CDR3 reads TGTGCTAGTGGTTCCTCCGGGGGCTACGAGCAGTACTTC.

The chain joins TRBV2 to TRBJ2-3, with D maybe TRBD2 (5 bases). CDR3 length: 14 amino acids. Between the trimmed V and J ends, which lost 2 bases and 1 base, there was a span of 7 bases. The germline V gene encodes CDR1 SNHLY and CDR2 FYNNEI. CDR3 loop: CASSEISGTDTQYF. DNA for the CDR3: TGTGCCAGCAGTGAAATTAGCGGCACAGATACGCAGTATTTT.

This chain links TRBV30 with TRBJ2-2, with D uncertain. The V gene lost 1 base and the J gene lost 7 bases, with 10 bases spanning the gap. This CDR3 contains 13 residues. Germline values: CDR1 GTSNPN, CDR2 SVGIG (reference sequence). The DNA for the CDR3 is TGTGCCTGGAGTGCTAGGTATAACGGGGAGCTGTTTTTT. Residues: CAWSARYNGELFF.

The CDR3 nucleotides read TGTGCCAGCAGCCTCGGGACCCAGAGCGATACGCAGTATTTT. Residues: CASSLGTQSDTQYF. This sequence joins TRBV3-1 (or the pseudogene TRBV3-2) and TRBJ2-3; D tentatively reads TRBD1 or TRBD2 (5 bases each). Germline V gene lookup returns CDR1 LGHDT and CDR2 YNNKEL (reference sequence). V was shortened by 4 bases and J by 6 bases, with 14 bases between the two germline ends. This CDR3 spans 14 amino acids.

The chain carries TRBV9 and TRBJ1-1, with 8 nucleotides matching TRBD1. The CDR3 runs 14 residues. Germline lookup yields CDR1 SGDLS and CDR2 YYNGEE. V shed 2 bases, J shed 5 bases, and the junction held 5 bases outside the gene matches. CDR3 sequence: CASSVRGQGTEAFF. The CDR3, as DNA: TGTGCCAGCAGCGTCAGGGGGCAGGGGACTGAAGCTTTCTTT.

The chain employs TRBV19 and TRBJ2-5; 10 positions match TRBD2. Germline V gene data show CDR1 as LNHDA and CDR2 as SQIVND (reference sequence). There are 18 residues in the CDR3. J gave up 5 bases and V 1 base, and 13 bases lay outside the gene matches. CDR3 protein: CASSIGSASGGRVETQYF. The CDR3 DNA sequence: TGTGCCAGTAGTATAGGGTCGGCTAGCGGGGGCCGGGTCGAGACCCAGTACTTC.

CDR3 coding DNA: TGTGCCAGCAGCCAAGACTTCGGACTAGCGGAGGAGCAGTTCTTC. This codes for CASSQDFGLAEEQFF. The rearrangement joins TRBV3-1 (or the pseudogene TRBV3-2) to TRBJ2-1, with 10 bases that match TRBD2. V dropped 0 bases and J dropped 10; count of bases not matched to a gene: 6. The length of the CDR3 is 15 residues. Germline V gene lookup returns CDR1 LGHDT and CDR2 YNNKEL (reference sequence).

The V and J genes are TRBV11-3 and TRBJ2-1; TRBD2 matches 10 bases. Germline CDR1 reads SGHNT; CDR2 reads YENEEA. This CDR3 spans 17 amino acids. Germline trimming cut 1 base from V and 0 bases from J; bases unmatched to any gene: 3. For the CDR3, the DNA is TGTGCCAGCAGCTTAGGTTCTAGCGGGGGCTCCTACAATGAGCAGTTCTTC. This codes for CASSLGSSGGSYNEQFF.

V and J are TRBV27 and TRBJ2-7, with 9 bases matching TRBD1. CDR3 length: 15 residues. The V segment lost 6 bases and the J segment 4 bases; nucleotides outside the gene matches: 10. Germline assignment: CDR1 MNHEY and CDR2 SMNVEV (reference sequence). CDR3: CASRSGWTGEYEQYF. DNA of the CDR3: TGTGCCAGCAGATCAGGATGGACAGGGGAATACGAGCAGTACTTC.

V usage is TRBV2 and J usage is TRBJ2-1; D might be TRBD1 or TRBD2, each matching 6 bases. Trimming left V 6 bases short and J 4 bases short, with 13 bases between. This CDR3 has 14 amino acids. The germline V gene encodes CDR1 SNHLY and CDR2 FYNNEI. In DNA form, the CDR3 reads TGTGCCAGCAGGGTGGGGGGCGAATACAATGAGCAGTTCTTC. It specifies CASRVGGEYNEQFF.

This chain links TRBV6-5 with TRBJ2-1, with TRBD1 matching over 8 bases. The CDR3 totals 14 residues. Per germline, CDR1 MNHEY and CDR2 SVGAGI. The junction had 8 bases not matched to a gene; V was cut back by 6 bases and J by 7 bases. CDR3 amino acids: CASRFRDRRNEQFF. Here the CDR3 DNA reads TGTGCCAGCAGATTCCGGGACAGGCGAAATGAGCAGTTCTTC.

The rearrangement links TRBV19 to TRBJ1-6, with D uncertain. With 5 bases removed from V and 0 bases from J, the gap between germline ends came to 11 bases. CDR1 LNHDA and CDR2 SQIVND come from the germline V gene (reference sequence). This CDR3 is 16 amino acids long. CDR3 bases: TGTGCCAGTAGTGGATCGGTGAGCTCCTATAATTCACCCCTCCACTTT. This codes for CASSGSVSSYNSPLHF. Supplemented by reference TRBV19 and TRBJ1-6, the full variable domain reads DGGITQSPKYLFRKEGQNVTLSCEQNLNHDAMYWYRQDPGQGLRLIYYSQIVNDFQKGDIAEGYSVSREKKESFPLTVTSAQKNPTAFYLCASSGSVSSYNSPLHFGNGTRLTVT.

This chain joins TRBV5-1 and TRBJ1-3; maybe TRBD1 (6 bases). The V end was cut by 4 bases, the J end by 0 bases, with 14 bases between. Germline-derived CDR1 and CDR2 are SGHRS and YFSETQ. This CDR3 has 16 amino acids. DNA of the CDR3: TGCGCCAGCAGCGAGTTAGGGGGTAGCTCTGGAAACACCATATATTTT. Translated: CASSELGGSSGNTIYF.

The gene calls are TRBV7-3 and TRBJ2-5, with 9 bases that match TRBD2. This CDR3 comprises 15 residues. Trimming removed 5 bases from V and 5 bases from J; junction bases left unmatched: 9. The germline V gene has CDR1 SGHTA and CDR2 FQGTGA. In DNA form, the CDR3 reads TGTGCCAGCAGCCAAAGCGGGAGGAGGCCCGAGACCCAGTACTTC. Translation gives CASSQSGRRPETQYF. Looking up the rest from reference TRBV7-3 and TRBJ2-5 gives the full variable domain: GAGVSQTPSNKVTEKGKYVELRCDPISGHTALYWYRQSLGQGPEFLIYFQGTGAADDSGLPNDRFFAVRPEGSVSTLKIQRTERGDSAVYLCASSQSGRRPETQYFGPGTRLLVL.

This clone was picked up many times. V gene TRBV4-3 combines with J gene TRBJ2-3; TRBD2 matches at 13 bases. The germline CDR1 and CDR2 sequences are LGHNA and YSLEER. V shed 0 bases and J 6 bases; nucleotides not matched to a gene: 9. The CDR3 is made up of 18 amino acids. CDR3 nucleotide sequence: TGCGCCAGCAGCCAAGATCCTGAGGGGACTAGCGGGACCGATACGCAGTATTTT. This translates into CASSQDPEGTSGTDTQYF.